Listed below are T cell receptor beta chains from one sample, sequenced in a study of control samples from healthy donors and cancer patients. Sequencing was performed with immunoSEQ multiplex PCR; in TCRdb, only in-frame clones are kept and a portion is missing. There are under 200,000 clones in the sample; about nine tenths occur only once, and 1.5% lies in the top ten. The sequencing input was blood. These receptors were collected from a woman aged 25-40 years in good health. Each CDR3 is given with its conserved first and last residue. Each record gives: CDR3 protein, CDR3 DNA, clone size, J gene, D gene, V gene. D genes are given only for firm matches. A row's size may be missing; if present it is once, few, many or a size class.

CDR3aa: CASSPRSGHSGNTIYF
CDR3nt: TGTGCCAGCTCACCACGTTCGGGTCACTCTGGAAACACCATATATTTT
abundance: .
j_gene: TRBJ1-3
d_gene: .
v_gene: TRBV18

CDR3aa: CASSYRAGYEQYF
CDR3nt: TGTGCCAGCAGTTACAGGGCGGGCTACGAGCAGTACTTC
abundance: .
j_gene: TRBJ2-7
d_gene: .
v_gene: TRBV6-2/TRBV6-3

CDR3aa: CASSQHPSGGTKTQYF
CDR3nt: TGTGCCAGCAGCCAACACCCCAGCGGGGGGACGAAGACCCAGTACTTC
abundance: .
j_gene: TRBJ2-5
d_gene: TRBD2
v_gene: TRBV7-2

CDR3aa: CASSQGGTSGFYNEQFF
CDR3nt: TGTGCCAGCAGCCAGGGGGGGACTAGCGGTTTCTACAATGAGCAGTTCTTC
abundance: .
j_gene: TRBJ2-1
d_gene: TRBD2
v_gene: TRBV11-2

CDR3aa: CASSLEAGNYGYTF
CDR3nt: TGTGCCAGCAGCTTAGAGGCAGGGAACTATGGCTACACCTTC
abundance: once
j_gene: TRBJ1-2
d_gene: .
v_gene: TRBV7-2

CDR3aa: CASRLGPDTQYF
CDR3nt: TGTGCCAGCAGGCTAGGACCCGATACGCAGTATTTT
abundance: few
j_gene: TRBJ2-3
d_gene: .
v_gene: TRBV2

CDR3aa: CASSYSGRPYNEQFF
CDR3nt: TGCGCCAGCAGCTATAGCGGGAGGCCGTACAATGAGCAGTTCTTC
abundance: .
j_gene: TRBJ2-1
d_gene: TRBD2
v_gene: TRBV5-1

CDR3aa: CASSIDLATDTQYF
CDR3nt: TGTGCCAGTAGTATAGATCTAGCGACGGATACGCAGTATTTT
abundance: .
j_gene: TRBJ2-3
d_gene: .
v_gene: TRBV19

CDR3aa: CASSQIAGGGEQFF
CDR3nt: TGTGCCAGCAGCCAAATAGCGGGAGGTGGTGAGCAGTTCTTC
abundance: .
j_gene: TRBJ2-1
d_gene: TRBD2
v_gene: TRBV4-2

CDR3aa: CATSRGTGGDEQYF
CDR3nt: TGTGCCACCAGCAGAGGGACAGGGGGCGACGAGCAGTACTTC
abundance: .
j_gene: TRBJ2-7
d_gene: TRBD1
v_gene: TRBV15

CDR3aa: CATSDSKGYEQYF
CDR3nt: TGTGCCACCAGTGACAGTAAGGGGTACGAGCAGTACTTC
abundance: .
j_gene: TRBJ2-7
d_gene: .
v_gene: TRBV24-1

CDR3aa: CASSLGQGPYGYTF
CDR3nt: TGTGCCAGCAGTTTAGGACAGGGCCCCTATGGCTACACCTTC
abundance: .
j_gene: TRBJ1-2
d_gene: TRBD1
v_gene: TRBV28

CDR3aa: CASRAGSYSPLHF
CDR3nt: TGTGCCAGCAGGGCAGGGTCGTATTCACCCCTCCACTTT
abundance: .
j_gene: TRBJ1-6
d_gene: .
v_gene: TRBV6-5

CDR3aa: CASSDSGTGYGYTF
CDR3nt: TGTGCCAGCAGTGACTCAGGGACAGGGTATGGCTACACCTTC
abundance: .
j_gene: TRBJ1-2
d_gene: TRBD1
v_gene: TRBV6-4

CDR3aa: CASSLDTSYEQYF
CDR3nt: TGCGCCAGCAGCTTGGACACGTCCTACGAGCAGTACTTC
abundance: .
j_gene: TRBJ2-7
d_gene: .
v_gene: TRBV5-1

CDR3aa: CASSRRLAGGNEQFF
CDR3nt: TGTGCCAGCAGCCGGCGACTAGCGGGAGGGAATGAGCAGTTCTTC
abundance: .
j_gene: TRBJ2-1
d_gene: TRBD2
v_gene: TRBV3-1/TRBV3-2